This T cell receptor (beta chain) is drawn from a study of naive and memory T cell subsets. The beta constant-region primer was an equimolar mix of two oligonucleotides covering TRBC1 and TRBC2. Ligated cDNA was amplified by four rounds of PCR with nested alpha and beta constant-region primers and SP2. TCRdb used MiXCR to reprocess the UMI-ligation and nested PCR reads, holding one entry per CDR3 protein. Of about 90,000 distinct CDR3 sequences in the sample, about 11% are singletons; the top ten hold over 0.11%. Findings of the study overall: A few larger clonotypes appeared in naive repertoires, especially CD8, possibly memory cells re-expressing CD45RA.

V lost 0 bases to trimming and J lost 9 bases, with 13 bases between them. CDR1 is SGHDN and CDR2 is FVKESK in the germline V gene. CDR3 length: 14 amino acids. Regarding this clonotype: As yet, its antigen is unknown.

Input material: naive CD4+ T cells from blood. The chain uses TRBV14 and TRBJ2-3, with D possibly being TRBD2 (6 bases). This receptor was taken from a human donor in good health. In DNA form, the CDR3 reads TGTGCCAGCAGCCAAGATGACTGGAGGGGCACGCAGTATTTT. Protein product: CASSQDDWRGTQYF.